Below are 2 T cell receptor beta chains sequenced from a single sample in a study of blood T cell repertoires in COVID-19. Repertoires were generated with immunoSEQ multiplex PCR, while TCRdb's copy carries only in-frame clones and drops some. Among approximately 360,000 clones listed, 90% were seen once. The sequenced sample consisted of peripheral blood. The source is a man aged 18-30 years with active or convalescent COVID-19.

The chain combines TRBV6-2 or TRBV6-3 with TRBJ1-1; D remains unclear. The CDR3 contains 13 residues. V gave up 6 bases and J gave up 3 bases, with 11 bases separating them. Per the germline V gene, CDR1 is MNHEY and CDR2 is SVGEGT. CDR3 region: CASSRLEDTEAFF. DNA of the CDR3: TGTGCCAGCAGCCGACTTGAGGACACTGAAGCTTTCTTT.

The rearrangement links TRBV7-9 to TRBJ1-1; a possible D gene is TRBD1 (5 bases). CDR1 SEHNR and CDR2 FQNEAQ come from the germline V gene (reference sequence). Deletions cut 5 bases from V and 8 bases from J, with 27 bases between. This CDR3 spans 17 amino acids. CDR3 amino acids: CASSTRQIDDTPREAFF. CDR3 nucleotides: TGTGCCAGCAGCACAAGACAGATAGATGATACACCACGGGAAGCTTTCTTT.